This is a list of T cell receptor beta chains from one sample in a study of CD8+ T cells in alopecia areata. TCRdb's table, derived via immunoSEQ multiplex PCR, lists solely in-frame clones and lacks some. This sample has about 150,000 clones, with roughly 60% found just once. Sample: CD4+ T cells sorted from blood. These TCRs come from a human donor in good health. CDR3s include the opening cysteine and the closing phenylalanine or tryptophan. The order of the fields is clone size, J gene, V gene, D gene, CDR3 protein, CDR3 DNA. D genes are given only for firm matches. Expanded clones get a size class; other rows say once, few or many, or leave the size out.

>-|TRBJ2-7|TRBV6-5|TRBD1
CASNPGQGRYEQYF
TGTGCCAGCAACCCTGGACAGGGCCGCTACGAGCAGTACTTC
>-|TRBJ1-2|TRBV10-2|-
CASRDGSYGYTF
TGCGCCAGCAGGGACGGGTCCTATGGCTACACCTTC
>-|TRBJ1-5|TRBV7-2|-
CASSSRVQPQHF
TGTGCCAGCAGCTCTAGGGTTCAGCCCCAGCATTTT
>-|TRBJ2-1|TRBV27|TRBD2
CASSLLAGASYNEQFF
TGTGCCAGCAGTCTGCTAGCGGGAGCCTCCTACAATGAGCAGTTCTTC
>-|TRBJ2-5|TRBV29-1|-
CSIPGPLGQETQYF
TGCAGCATCCCGGGGCCGCTAGGCCAAGAGACCCAGTACTTC
>-|TRBJ2-2|TRBV29-1|TRBD1
CSVSPGTGNGGELFF
TGCAGCGTTTCCCCCGGGACAGGGAATGGCGGGGAGCTGTTTTTT
>-|TRBJ2-7|TRBV29-1|-
CSVRTIPHREQYF
TGCAGCGTTCGGACAATCCCCCACCGCGAGCAGTACTTC
>-|TRBJ2-5|TRBV5-1|TRBD1
CASNLQGEETQYF
TGCGCCAGCAACCTACAGGGGGAAGAGACCCAGTACTTC
>-|TRBJ1-5|TRBV29-1|TRBD1
CSVGGQMNQPQHF
TGCAGCGTCGGGGGACAGATGAATCAGCCCCAGCATTTT
>once|TRBJ2-2|TRBV18|-
CASSPPNTGELFF
TGTGCCAGCTCACCGCCCAACACCGGGGAGCTGTTTTTT
>-|TRBJ1-2|TRBV2|-
CASRKFGQLNGYTF
TGTGCCAGCAGAAAGTTCGGACAGCTGAATGGCTACACCTTC
>few|TRBJ1-3|TRBV4-1|-
CASSQDGNTIYF
TGCGCCAGCAGCCAAGATGGAAACACCATATATTTT
>-|TRBJ2-5|TRBV15|-
CATSRDRTNLYQETQYF
TGTGCCACCAGCAGAGATAGGACGAACCTGTACCAAGAGACCCAGTACTTC
>-|TRBJ2-5|TRBV29-1|TRBD2
CSVPTSVRETQYF
TGCAGCGTTCCTACTAGCGTCCGAGAGACCCAGTACTTC
>-|TRBJ2-5|TRBV19|-
CASSTRQSSGTQYF
TGTGCCAGTAGTACCCGACAGTCGAGTGGGACCCAGTACTTC
>few|TRBJ1-1|TRBV4-1|-
CASSQAEGLPTEAFF
TGCGCCAGCAGCCAAGCTGAGGGCCTGCCGACTGAAGCTTTCTTT